Each of the 8 T cell receptor beta chains below was sequenced from the same sample in a study of blood T cell repertoires in COVID-19. The data were produced by immunoSEQ multiplex PCR, yet TCRdb's version contains in-frame clones alone and is incomplete. This sample has roughly 200,000 clones, with under 80% found just once. Sequencing input: peripheral blood. All receptors derive from a man aged 50-59 years who had recovered from COVID-19.

This clone showed up just a few times. The chain is built from TRBV7-2 and TRBJ1-3, with a possible D match to TRBD1 (5 bases). V lost 1 base, J lost 1 base, and 8 bases lay in between. Germline V gives CDR1 SGHTA, CDR2 FQGNSA. The CDR3 covers 15 residues. CDR3 DNA sequence: TGTGCCAGCAGCTTAGTCGGGGGTTCTGGAAACACCATATATTTT. Amino acids: CASSLVGGSGNTIYF.

Only a few counts were recorded for this clone. The chain joins TRBV29-1 to TRBJ2-2; perhaps TRBD1 as D (6 bases). CDR3 length: 14 amino acids. The germline CDR1 and CDR2 sequences are SQVTM and ANQGSEA. The V and J ends lost 4 bases and 3 bases respectively, with 12 bases between them. The CDR3 bases are TGCAGCGTTGCGGGACAAGCGGACACCGGGGAGCTGTTTTTT. Translated: CSVAGQADTGELFF.

The genes are TRBV6-6 and TRBJ2-3, with D possibly TRBD2 on 5 matching bases. Trimming removed 10 bases from V and 4 bases from J, with 12 bases in between. The CDR3 is made up of 12 amino acids. From germline, CDR1 is MNHNY and CDR2 SVGAGI (reference sequence). The CDR3 loop is CATKEVADTQYF. CDR3 DNA: TGTGCCACCAAGGAGGTGGCAGATACGCAGTATTTT.

This clone has only one observation. The chain uses TRBV12-2 and TRBJ2-3; the table's TRBD2 call for D was not verified on the DNA. TRBV12-2 counts as a pseudogene. CDR3 size: 17 residues. The CDR3 DNA follows: TGTGCAAGTCGCCCTACCTCCCTTAATGCCGGCACAGATACGCAGTATTTT. Translated, it gives CASRPTSLNAGTDTQYF.

The rearrangement links TRBV4-3 to TRBJ2-7; TRBD2 matches 7 bases. Looked up from germline, CDR1 is LGHNA and CDR2 is YSLEER. Unmatched junction bases numbered 7, after V lost 0 bases and J lost 5 bases. The CDR3 consists of 15 residues. The CDR3 DNA is TGCGCCAGCAGCCAAGATTCGGCAGGGAGGGACGAGCAGTACTTC. The encoded protein is CASSQDSAGRDEQYF.

A few counts support this clone. This sequence joins TRBV5-1 and TRBJ2-1; D might be TRBD2 (5 bases). In germline, CDR1 is SGHRS, CDR2 YFSETQ. Between the trimmed V and J ends, which lost 4 bases and 8 bases, there was a span of 22 bases. The CDR3 is 16 amino acids. The CDR3 loop is CASSRGLQGGLDEQFF. As DNA, the CDR3 is TGCGCCAGCAGCCGAGGGCTACAAGGTGGCTTGGATGAGCAGTTCTTC.

This chain connects TRBV7-8 to TRBJ2-5; TRBD1 is a possible D gene (6 bases). There are 15 residues in the CDR3. Trimming cost V 5 bases and J 3 bases, with 16 bases left between them. Germline CDR1 and CDR2: SGHVS and FQNEAQ. The chain's CDR3 is CASSPSAGDKETQYF. The CDR3 DNA is TGTGCCAGCAGCCCCAGTGCAGGGGATAAAGAGACCCAGTACTTC.

The V and J genes are TRBV28 and TRBJ2-7; 7 positions match TRBD1. The V gene's germline CDR1 is MDHEN and CDR2 SYDVKM. With V trimmed by 7 bases and J by 4 bases, 7 bases remained unmatched. This CDR3 comprises 13 residues. This CDR3 is CASNQGVRYEQYF. The DNA for the CDR3 is TGTGCCAGCAACCAGGGGGTTAGATACGAGCAGTACTTC.